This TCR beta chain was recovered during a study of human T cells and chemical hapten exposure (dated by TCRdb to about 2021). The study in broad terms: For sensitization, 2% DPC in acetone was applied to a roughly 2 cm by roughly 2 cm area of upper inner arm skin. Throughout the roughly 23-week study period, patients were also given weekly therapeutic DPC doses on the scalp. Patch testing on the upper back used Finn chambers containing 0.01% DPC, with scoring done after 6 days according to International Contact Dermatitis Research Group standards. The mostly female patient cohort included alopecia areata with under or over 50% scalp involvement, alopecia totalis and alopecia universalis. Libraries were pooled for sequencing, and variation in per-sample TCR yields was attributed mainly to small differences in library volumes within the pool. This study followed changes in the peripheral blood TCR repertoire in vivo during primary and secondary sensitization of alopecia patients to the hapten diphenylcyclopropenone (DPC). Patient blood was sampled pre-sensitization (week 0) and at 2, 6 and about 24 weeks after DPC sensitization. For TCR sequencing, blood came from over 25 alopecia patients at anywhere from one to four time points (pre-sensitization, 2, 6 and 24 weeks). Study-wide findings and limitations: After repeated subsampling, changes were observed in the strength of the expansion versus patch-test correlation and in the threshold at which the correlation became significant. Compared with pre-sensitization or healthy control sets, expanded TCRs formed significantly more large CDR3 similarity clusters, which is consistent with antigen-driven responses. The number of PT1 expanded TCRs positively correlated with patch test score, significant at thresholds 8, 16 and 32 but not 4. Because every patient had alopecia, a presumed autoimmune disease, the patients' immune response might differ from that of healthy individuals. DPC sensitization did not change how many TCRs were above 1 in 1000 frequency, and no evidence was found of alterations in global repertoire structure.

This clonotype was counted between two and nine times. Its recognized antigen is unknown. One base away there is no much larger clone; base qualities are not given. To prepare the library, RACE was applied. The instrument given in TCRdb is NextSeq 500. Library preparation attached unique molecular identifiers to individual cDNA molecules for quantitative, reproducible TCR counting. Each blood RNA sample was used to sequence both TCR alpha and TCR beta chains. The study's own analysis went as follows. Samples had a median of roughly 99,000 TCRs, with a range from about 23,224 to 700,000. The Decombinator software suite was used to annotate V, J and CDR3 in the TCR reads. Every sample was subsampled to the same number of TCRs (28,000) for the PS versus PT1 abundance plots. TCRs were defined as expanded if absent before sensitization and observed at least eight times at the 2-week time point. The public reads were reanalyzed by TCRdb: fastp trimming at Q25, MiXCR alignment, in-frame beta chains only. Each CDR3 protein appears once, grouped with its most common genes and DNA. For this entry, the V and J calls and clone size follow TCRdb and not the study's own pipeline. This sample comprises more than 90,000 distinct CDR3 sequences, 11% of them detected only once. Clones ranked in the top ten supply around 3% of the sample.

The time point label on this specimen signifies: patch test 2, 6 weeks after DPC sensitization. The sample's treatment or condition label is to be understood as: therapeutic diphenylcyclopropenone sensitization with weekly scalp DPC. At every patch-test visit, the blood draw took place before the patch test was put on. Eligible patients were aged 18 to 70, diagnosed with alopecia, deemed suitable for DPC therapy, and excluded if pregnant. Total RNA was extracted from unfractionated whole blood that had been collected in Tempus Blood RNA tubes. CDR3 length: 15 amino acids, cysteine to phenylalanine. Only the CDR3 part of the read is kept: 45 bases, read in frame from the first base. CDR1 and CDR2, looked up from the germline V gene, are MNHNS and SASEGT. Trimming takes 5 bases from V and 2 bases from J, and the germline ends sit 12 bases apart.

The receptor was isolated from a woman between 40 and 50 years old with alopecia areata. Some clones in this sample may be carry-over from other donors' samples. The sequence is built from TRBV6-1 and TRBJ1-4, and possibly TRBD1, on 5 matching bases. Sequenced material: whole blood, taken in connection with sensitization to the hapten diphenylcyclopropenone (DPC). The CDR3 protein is CASSLFRATNEKLFF. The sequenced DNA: TGTGCCAGCAGTCTCTTCAGGGCCACTAATGAAAAACTGTTTTTT.